These T cell receptor beta chains were read from a single sample in a study of blood T cell repertoires in COVID-19. Repertoires were generated with immunoSEQ multiplex PCR, while TCRdb's copy carries only in-frame clones and drops some. This table has about 270,000 clones, approximately 87% appearing once. The sample comprised peripheral blood. The source of these receptors is a woman aged 30 to 39 with COVID-19, enrolled during active disease. The CDR3 runs from the conserved cysteine through the conserved F or W. The D gene is left open where the match is weak. Clone size is not always given. Where it is, it says once, few, many or a class for expanded clones.

abundance	d_gene	j_gene	v_gene	CDR3nt	CDR3aa
NA	TRBD1	TRBJ2-3	TRBV19	TGTGCCAGTAAGTGGGCAGGGGGAACAGATACGCAGTATTTT	CASKWAGGTDTQYF
NA	TRBD1	TRBJ2-3	TRBV7-9	TGTGCCAGCAGCTGGGACAGGGTGAGTGGGAGTACAGATACGCAGTATTTT	CASSWDRVSGSTDTQYF
once	NA	TRBJ1-4	TRBV10-2	TGCGCCAGCAGTCGGGAGGGGACTAATGAAAAACTGTTTTTT	CASSREGTNEKLFF
NA	TRBD1	TRBJ1-4	TRBV5-1	TGCGCCAGCAGCTTGGGGCCGGGACAGCTTAATGAAAAACTGTTTTTT	CASSLGPGQLNEKLFF
NA	NA	TRBJ2-7	TRBV3-1/TRBV3-2	TGTGCCAGCAGCCAAGATAGACTCGAAGGCCTCGAGCAGTACTTC	CASSQDRLEGLEQYF
NA	TRBD1	TRBJ2-7	TRBV28	TGTGCCAGCAGTTTAACAGGGGGTAACTACGAGCAGTACTTC	CASSLTGGNYEQYF
NA	NA	TRBJ1-5	TRBV19	TGTGCCAGTAGTATAGATCGGGGGAATCAGCCCCAGCATTTT	CASSIDRGNQPQHF
NA	NA	TRBJ2-1	TRBV4-2	TGTGCCAGCAGCCAAGTCTTCAGCGATGAGCAGTTCTTC	CASSQVFSDEQFF
few	TRBD1	TRBJ1-4	TRBV29-1	TGCAGCGTTTCGAACGTGGGACAGGCTTTAACTAATGAAAAACTGTTTTTT	CSVSNVGQALTNEKLFF
once	TRBD2	TRBJ2-1	TRBV7-6	TGTGCCAGCAGCCAAGAGCGGGGGGGCCAGAACAATGAGCAGTTCTTC	CASSQERGGQNNEQFF
NA	NA	TRBJ1-1	TRBV7-9	TGTGCCAGCACCACTACAGGGTCTGAAGCTTTCTTT	CASTTTGSEAFF
NA	NA	TRBJ1-2	TRBV18	TGTGCCAGCTCACCGACCCGTGGACAACCAGATCTCTTC	CASSPTRGQPDLF
NA	TRBD2	TRBJ2-7	TRBV5-1	TGCGCCAGTCTAGCGGGGCCTAGCTCCTACGAGCAGTACTTC	CASLAGPSSYEQYF
once	NA	TRBJ2-7	TRBV11-2	TGTGCCAGCAGCTTGGTTGAAGGACTCAAATCCTACGAGCAGTACTTC	CASSLVEGLKSYEQYF
NA	NA	TRBJ2-3	TRBV5-6	TGTGCCAGCAGCTTGCCTAGCCTTTCTACGCAGTATTTT	CASSLPSLSTQYF
NA	TRBD2	TRBJ2-1	TRBV19	TGTGCCAGTAGTATAGGACTTACCGGGGGGACGGGGTACGATGAGCAGTTCTTC	CASSIGLTGGTGYDEQFF
NA	NA	TRBJ2-1	TRBV12-3/TRBV12-4	TGTGCCAGCAGTTTAATTGGCCACAATGAGCAGTTCTTC	CASSLIGHNEQFF
NA	TRBD1	TRBJ1-1	TRBV3-1/TRBV3-2	TGTGCCAGCAGCAAAATCGCCCAGGGGGCTACTGAAGCTTTCTTT	CASSKIAQGATEAFF
NA	TRBD1	TRBJ1-2	TRBV7-2	TGTGCCAGCAGCTTAGCCGGGACAGGGTATGGCTACACCTTC	CASSLAGTGYGYTF
NA	TRBD1	TRBJ2-1	TRBV11-2	TGTGCCAGCAGCCCCCGGGACAGGGCCCTCAATGAGCAGTTCTTC	CASSPRDRALNEQFF
few	TRBD2	TRBJ2-1	TRBV4-1	TGCGCCAGCAGCCAAGTAGCGGGGCCCTACAATGAGCAGTTCTTC	CASSQVAGPYNEQFF
NA	TRBD1	TRBJ2-7	TRBV19	TGTGCCAGTAGTATAGGGACAGGGGAACTCTACGAGCAGTACTTC	CASSIGTGELYEQYF